The 21 T cell receptor beta chains below were found in one sample sequenced in a study of identical twins. TCRdb recomputed calls from the 5' RACE reads with MiXCR, one row per CDR3 protein. The sample includes approximately 670,000 distinct CDR3 sequences, less than 7% of them seen just once. The sequenced material came from naive T cells sorted from blood. The origin of the receptors is a man between 18 and 29 years old in good health.

This clonotype was detected only a few times. One junction end does not reproduce the germline sequence, and a read error may be involved. The V and J genes are TRBV3-1 and TRBJ1-2; D gene unclear. This CDR3 has 11 amino acids. CDR1 and CDR2 (germline): LGHDT, YNNKEL (reference sequence). The CDR3 spells CASSEDWFYTF. In nucleotides, the CDR3 is TGTGCCAGCAGCGAAGACTGGTTCTACACCTTC. Using reference TRBV3-1 and TRBJ1-2 for the parts outside the CDR3, the full variable domain is DTAVSQTPKYLVTQMGNDKSIKCEQNLGHDTMYWYKQDSKKFLKIMFSYNNKELIINETVPNRFSPKSPDKAHLNLHINSLELGDSAVYFCASSEDWFYTFGSGTRLTVV.

This clonotype was seen many times. The rearrangement uses TRBV7-8 and TRBJ2-1; no firm D call. This CDR3 has 12 amino acids. The germline V gene has CDR1 SGHVS and CDR2 FQNEAQ. The V gene lost 6 bases and the J gene lost 10 bases, with 13 bases spanning the gap. CDR3 loop: CASSPDRQEQFF. In DNA form, the CDR3 reads TGTGCCAGCAGTCCCGACCGCCAGGAGCAGTTCTTC.

This clonotype was seen at least ten times. V usage is TRBV20-1 and J usage is TRBJ2-7; 10 nucleotides agree with TRBD1. Trimming cost V 5 bases and J 3 bases; bases outside gene matches: 10. The germline V gene encodes CDR1 DFQATT and CDR2 SNEGSKA (reference sequence). The CDR3 totals 15 residues. CDR3 coding DNA: TGCAGTGCTTCCCTTGACAGGGGGCTAAGCTACGAGCAGTACTTC. It is translated as CSASLDRGLSYEQYF.

There are a few counts of this clonotype. V usage is TRBV10-3 and J usage is TRBJ2-7; TRBD1 might be the D (5 bases). The CDR3 length is 13 residues. Germline V gene sequence: CDR1 ENHRY, CDR2 SYGVKD. V lost 6 bases and J 2 bases, leaving 11 bases between the germline ends. The CDR3 region is CAIRLDTTYEQYF. The CDR3, as DNA: TGTGCCATCAGACTGGACACGACCTACGAGCAGTACTTC.

This clonotype showed up many times. The gene calls are TRBV4-3 and TRBJ2-1; possible D gene TRBD2, 5 bases. Germline V gene lookup returns CDR1 LGHNA and CDR2 YSLEER. This CDR3 is 17 amino acids long. Deletions cut 0 bases from V and 0 bases from J, with 12 bases between. This chain's CDR3 is CASSQEVRGSSYNEQFF. The DNA for the CDR3 is TGCGCCAGCAGCCAAGAGGTTCGGGGTTCCTCCTACAATGAGCAGTTCTTC.

This clonotype was seen repeatedly, ten times or more. The rearrangement uses TRBV4-2 and TRBJ1-6, with D maybe TRBD1 (5 bases). The CDR3 totals 14 residues. From germline, CDR1 is LGHNA and CDR2 YNFKEQ. V was cut by 0 bases and J by 9 bases, with 9 bases left in between. CDR3 in DNA: TGTGCCAGCAGCCAAGAGAGACAGCTTTCACCCCTCCACTTT. Its protein product is CASSQERQLSPLHF.

This clonotype appeared many times. The V gene is TRBV29-1, the J gene TRBJ2-7; D uncertain. V gave up 4 bases and J gave up 2 bases, with 6 bases separating them. The CDR3 totals 11 residues. Germline lookup yields CDR1 SQVTM and CDR2 ANQGSEA. In DNA form, the CDR3 reads TGCAGCGTTGTTTCGGCCTACGAGCAGTACGTC. It encodes CSVVSAYEQYV.

The chain carries TRBV27 and TRBJ1-2, with D possibly matching TRBD1 (5 bases). The length of the CDR3 is 13 residues. Looked up from germline, CDR1 is MNHEY and CDR2 is SMNVEV (reference sequence). V was clipped by 4 bases and J by 8 bases, with 14 bases between them. The CDR3 region is CASSWRTGRGYTF. Written as DNA, the CDR3 is TGTGCCAGCAGTTGGCGAACAGGACGCGGCTACACCTTC.

The table lists this clonotype with a few counts. V and J are TRBV20-1 and TRBJ1-4; D call uncertain. Trimming stripped 0 bases from V and 0 bases from J, with 8 bases between. The germline V gene encodes CDR1 DFQATT and CDR2 SNEGSKA (reference sequence). The CDR3 totals 15 residues. DNA of the CDR3: TGCAGTGCTAGAGACCCGGGTGCAACTAATGAAAAACTGTTTTTT. It is translated as CSARDPGATNEKLFF.

The chain carries TRBV27 and TRBJ2-7, with TRBD2 matching over 11 bases. This CDR3 has 18 amino acids. Germline-derived CDR1 and CDR2 are MNHEY and SMNVEV (reference sequence). J was trimmed by 4 bases and V by 5 bases; bases with no gene match: 16. The CDR3 region is CASSVSSGRWGVLYEQYF. The CDR3 DNA is TGTGCCAGCAGTGTGTCTAGCGGGAGGTGGGGCGTACTTTACGAGCAGTACTTC.

The chain uses TRBV5-4 and TRBJ2-5; either TRBD1 or TRBD2 may fit D (5 bases each). The CDR3 extends over 14 amino acids. Trimming stripped 4 bases from V and 1 base from J, with 11 bases between. CDR1 and CDR2 from the germline V gene are SGHNT and YYREEE (reference sequence). The DNA of the CDR3 is TGTGCCAGCAGCGAGGGACCGTTCCAAGAGACCCAGTACTTC. Translation gives CASSEGPFQETQYF.

This clonotype has ten or more counts. The chain links TRBV29-1 to TRBJ2-1, with 10 bases matching TRBD2. V was clipped by 7 bases and J by 4 bases; unmatched bases: 4. This CDR3 comprises 13 residues. Looked up from germline, CDR1 is SQVTM and CDR2 is ANQGSEA. The DNA for the CDR3 is TGCAGCGCGGAGCGGGAGGGGTACAATGAGCAGTTCTTC. It specifies CSAEREGYNEQFF.

The sample holds many counts of this clonotype. V gene TRBV20-1 combines with J gene TRBJ2-3, with D uncertain. Germline values: CDR1 DFQATT, CDR2 SNEGSKA (reference sequence). The length of the CDR3 is 11 residues. V shed 4 bases and J shed 4 bases, with 6 bases lying between them. For the CDR3, the DNA is TGCAGTGCTAATCCTGCAGATACGCAGTATTTT. As protein: CSANPADTQYF.

This clonotype was seen at least ten times. V and J are TRBV6-5 and TRBJ2-2; tentatively, D is TRBD2 (7 bases). The CDR3 consists of 15 residues. Per germline, CDR1 MNHEY and CDR2 SVGAGI. V lost 4 bases and J 4 bases, leaving 13 bases between the germline ends. The CDR3 DNA reads TGTGCCAGCAGTTTAGGGGGGGGCGCCACCGGGGAGCTGTTTTTT. Translated: CASSLGGGATGELFF.

This clonotype has a count of ten or more. The rearrangement joins TRBV10-3 to TRBJ2-1; 9 positions agree with TRBD2. The CDR3 has 15 amino acids. With 6 bases clipped from V and 2 bases from J, the junction kept 5 bases outside the gene matches. Germline-derived CDR1 and CDR2 are ENHRY and SYGVKD. CDR3 region: CAIREVAGAYNEQFF. CDR3 coding DNA: TGTGCCATCAGAGAAGTAGCGGGAGCCTACAATGAGCAGTTCTTC.

This clonotype has a handful of counts. The gene calls are TRBV11-3 and TRBJ1-3; D remains ambiguous. Trimming stripped 1 base from V and 0 bases from J, with 7 bases between. The CDR3 sequence is 15 residues long. Germline-derived CDR1 and CDR2 are SGHNT and YENEEA. The CDR3 is CASSLAATSGNTIYF. Written as DNA, the CDR3 is TGTGCCAGCAGCTTAGCGGCCACCTCTGGAAACACCATATATTTT.

The table lists this clonotype with many counts. The J gene is TRBJ2-1, the V gene TRBV9; D is perhaps TRBD1 or TRBD2 (5 bases each). Trimming took 7 bases from V and 6 from J, leaving 17 bases between them. CDR3 length equals 14 residues. Germline V gene lookup returns CDR1 SGDLS and CDR2 YYNGEE. CDR3 bases: TGTGCCAGCGGAACCCTAAGGGGAGTCAATGAGCAGTTCTTC. It codes for CASGTLRGVNEQFF. Variable domain in full (rest from reference TRBV9 and TRBJ2-1): DSGVTQTPKHLITATGQRVTLRCSPRSGDLSVYWYQQSLDQGLQFLIQYYNGEERAKGNILERFSAQQFPDLHSELNLSSLELGDSALYFCASGTLRGVNEQFFGPGTRLTVL.

This clonotype showed up many times. The J gene is TRBJ1-1, the V gene TRBV24-1; D may be TRBD1 (5 bases). Deletions cut 4 bases from V and 4 bases from J, with 9 bases between. Germline loops: CDR1 KGHDR, CDR2 SFDVKD. This CDR3 comprises 13 residues. CDR3 sequence: CATSEAGSTEAFF. CDR3 DNA: TGTGCCACCAGTGAGGCAGGGAGCACTGAAGCTTTCTTT.

This clonotype has ten or more counts. The chain joins TRBV28 to TRBJ2-1; 7 bases line up with TRBD1. The CDR3 has 17 amino acids. Germline V gene data show CDR1 as MDHEN and CDR2 as SYDVKM. The junction had 9 bases not matched to a gene; V was cut back by 4 bases and J by 0 bases. CDR3 protein: CASSSHRGRSSYNEQFF. CDR3 bases: TGTGCCAGCAGTTCCCACAGGGGCCGCAGCTCCTACAATGAGCAGTTCTTC.

This clonotype came up many times. The chain has TRBV12-3 or TRBV12-4 and TRBJ2-2; 8 bases map to TRBD1. This CDR3 is built from 15 residues. Trimming removed 6 bases from V and 2 bases from J; junction bases left unmatched: 5. This chain's CDR3 is CASSLGQVNTGELFF. The DNA for the CDR3 is TGTGCCAGCAGCTTGGGACAGGTCAACACCGGGGAGCTGTTTTTT.

This clonotype has ten or more counts. V gene TRBV12-3 or TRBV12-4 combines with J gene TRBJ2-1; D is unclear. With 3 bases removed from V and 4 bases from J, the gap between germline ends came to 13 bases. The CDR3 runs to 15 residues. The CDR3 loop reads CASSLVQSEYNEQFF. The DNA of the CDR3 is TGTGCCAGCAGTTTGGTACAGTCTGAATACAATGAGCAGTTCTTC.